The 13 T cell receptor beta chains reported below all come from one sample, sequenced in a study of T cell repertoires in cytomegalovirus infection. Via MiXCR, TCRdb re-called the reads, giving one row per CDR3 protein. This table holds hundreds of thousands of distinct CDR3 sequences, about 24% found once. Sequencing input: CD8+ T cells from PBMCs. The source of these receptors is a human donor in good health (CMV status not recorded). Some clones in this sample may be carry-over from other donors' samples.

J is TRBJ2-1 and V is TRBV20-1; 10 positions agree with TRBD2. The germline V gene has CDR1 DFQATT and CDR2 SNEGSKA (reference sequence). This CDR3 is 14 amino acids long. Trimming at V came to 1 base and at J to 8 bases, leaving 5 bases not matched to a gene. The CDR3 spells CSARGEAGGYEQFF. CDR3 nucleotides: TGCAGTGCTAGAGGAGAAGCGGGGGGGTATGAGCAGTTCTTC.

The V and J genes are TRBV20-1 and TRBJ1-2, with D perhaps matching TRBD1 (5 bases). The germline V gene encodes CDR1 DFQATT and CDR2 SNEGSKA (reference sequence). The CDR3 has 13 residues. V lost 6 bases, J lost 4 bases, and 15 bases lay in between. The CDR3 region has the DNA TGCAGTGCACCTAAAACAGGCGGCTATGGCTACACCTTC. Its translation: CSAPKTGGYGYTF.

This clonotype has just a few counts. The chain employs TRBV11-2 and TRBJ1-1; 8 positions match TRBD1. The length of the CDR3 is 18 residues. J gave up 3 bases and V 7 bases, and 19 bases lay outside the gene matches. The germline V gene encodes CDR1 SGHAT and CDR2 FQNNGV. This CDR3 is CASTTHFQGAVGDTEAFF. The CDR3 DNA sequence: TGTGCCAGCACCACTCACTTCCAGGGGGCTGTTGGGGACACTGAAGCTTTCTTT.

This clonotype was recorded many times. CDR3 coding DNA: TGTGCCAGCCGGGCCTATTACACTGAAGCTTTCTTT. Amino acids: CASRAYYTEAFF. V gene TRBV7-8 combines with J gene TRBJ1-1; D is uncertain. V lost 8 bases, J lost 3 bases, and 10 bases lay in between. The germline V gene encodes CDR1 SGHVS and CDR2 FQNEAQ. The CDR3 consists of 12 residues. Using reference TRBV7-8 and TRBJ1-1 for the parts outside the CDR3, the full variable domain is GAGVSQSPRYKVAKRGQDVALRCDPISGHVSLFWYQQALGQGPEFLTYFQNEAQLDKSGLPSDRFFAERPEGSVSTLKIQRTQQEDSAVYLCASRAYYTEAFFGQGTRLTVV.

This clonotype was observed a handful of times. V usage is TRBV2 and J usage is TRBJ2-7; D unresolved. Germline V CDR1 and CDR2: SNHLY, FYNNEI. The CDR3 covers 14 residues. V gave up 3 bases and J gave up 0 bases, with 9 bases separating them. CDR3 residues: CASSDARSSYEQYV. The CDR3 DNA reads as TGTGCCAGCAGTGACGCAAGGAGCTCCTACGAGCAGTACGTC.

This clonotype was observed many times. The V gene is TRBV6-2 or TRBV6-3, the J gene TRBJ2-7; D may be TRBD2 (5 bases). Trimming took 2 bases from V and 6 from J, leaving 8 bases between them. Germline V gene lookup returns CDR1 MNHEY and CDR2 SVGEGT. There are 12 residues in the CDR3. DNA of the CDR3: TGTGCCAGCAGTTACGGTACTAGCGAGCAGTACGTC. It encodes CASSYGTSEQYV.

This clonotype was observed a few times. This chain connects TRBV7-9 to TRBJ2-2, with D possibly being TRBD2 (6 bases). The CDR3 is made up of 15 amino acids. V lost 5 bases, J lost 8 bases, and 18 bases lay in between. CDR1 and CDR2 (germline): SEHNR, FQNEAQ (reference sequence). The CDR3 nucleotides are TGTGCCAGCAGCCCCTTGACTAGTCTTCCTGGGGAGCTGTTTTTT. This translates into CASSPLTSLPGELFF.

There are many counts of this clonotype. V gene TRBV5-5 combines with J gene TRBJ2-2; D not certain. Germline loops: CDR1 SGHKS, CDR2 YYEKEE (reference sequence). V shed 7 bases and J shed 5 bases, with 21 bases lying between them. This CDR3 contains 16 residues. The CDR3 coding sequence is TGTGCCAGCGCCGGCCGGACCAAAGGTCGAACCGGGGAGCTGTTTTTT. Translating it yields CASAGRTKGRTGELFF.

The sample holds many counts of this clonotype. The genes are TRBV7-8 and TRBJ2-3; 14 bases fit TRBD2. The V segment lost 5 bases and the J segment 5 bases; nucleotides outside the gene matches: 6. Germline values: CDR1 SGHVS, CDR2 FQNEAQ. CDR3 length: 16 residues. The CDR3 region has the DNA TGTGCCAGCAGCCCGGGACTAGCGGGGGTCATAGATACGCAGTATTTT. Its translation: CASSPGLAGVIDTQYF.

Remarks on this clonotype: Sequence at one end of the junction differs from germline and may be a read error. The rearrangement links TRBV10-3 to TRBJ2-7, with 7 positions matching TRBD2. The CDR3 sequence is 10 residues long. Per germline, CDR1 ENHRY and CDR2 SYGVKD. CDR3 in amino acids: CAIKASGLVF. The CDR3 region has the DNA TGTGCCATCAAGGCTAGCGGCCTCGTCTTC.

The genes are TRBV29-1 and TRBJ1-1; maybe TRBD1 (6 bases). Between the trimmed V and J ends, which lost 4 bases and 1 base, there was a span of 16 bases. The germline V gene has CDR1 SQVTM and CDR2 ANQGSEA. The CDR3 is made up of 15 amino acids. The CDR3: CSVAGTRATNTEAFF. In DNA, the CDR3 is TGCAGCGTTGCCGGGACAAGGGCTACGAACACTGAAGCTTTCTTT.

A few counts support this clonotype. The chain uses TRBV7-8 and TRBJ1-4; 8 bases line up with TRBD1. Germline assignment: CDR1 SGHVS and CDR2 FQNEAQ. The CDR3 runs 15 residues. V was pared by 5 bases and J by 6 bases, with 8 bases of the junction left unmatched. DNA of the CDR3: TGTGCCAGCAGCGGATCCTTGGACAGGGATGAAAAACTGTTTTTT. This encodes CASSGSLDRDEKLFF. The full variable domain, with the rest looked up from reference TRBV7-8 and TRBJ1-4, is GAGVSQSPRYKVAKRGQDVALRCDPISGHVSLFWYQQALGQGPEFLTYFQNEAQLDKSGLPSDRFFAERPEGSVSTLKIQRTQQEDSAVYLCASSGSLDRDEKLFFGSGTQLSVL.

The rearrangement uses TRBV24-1 and TRBJ2-1; D ambiguous. Germline loops: CDR1 KGHDR, CDR2 SFDVKD. The CDR3 has 14 residues. The V and J ends lost 1 base and 6 bases respectively, with 9 bases between them. CDR3 nucleotide sequence: TGTGCCACCAGTGATTTAAGAGTGGGCAATGAGCAGTTCTTC. This gives the protein CATSDLRVGNEQFF.